This T cell receptor beta chain was retrieved from a study of vaccination and CD4 T cells after COVID-19. Study at large: Drawing of post-COVID samples took place a median around 110 days after diagnosis (range 35 to 161).

This clonotype showed up just a few times. Antigen: not known. The germline V gene has CDR1 MNHNS and CDR2 SASEGT. CDR3 size: 14 residues. V shed 2 bases, J shed 4 bases, and the junction held 0 bases outside the gene matches. Treatment indicated: roughly ten-day PBMC culture with coronavirus spike peptide pools or control peptides (ViraFEST assay). Sequencing of DNA taken from cultured CD4+ T cells relied on the Oncomine TCR Beta short-read assay. TCRdb processed the PCR reads anew with MiXCR; each CDR3 protein has one entry. This sample yields more than 10,000 distinct CDR3 sequences, of which roughly half are seen a single time; around 15% belongs to the top ten.

The clonotype comes from a human donor who had recovered from COVID-19. Material: CD4+ T cells from blood, cultured in vitro. J is TRBJ2-3 and V is TRBV6-1, with 10 bases lining up with TRBD2. The CDR3 region has the DNA TGTGCCAGCAGTGAACTAGCGGGAGCAGATACGCAGTATTTT. Its protein product is CASSELAGADTQYF.